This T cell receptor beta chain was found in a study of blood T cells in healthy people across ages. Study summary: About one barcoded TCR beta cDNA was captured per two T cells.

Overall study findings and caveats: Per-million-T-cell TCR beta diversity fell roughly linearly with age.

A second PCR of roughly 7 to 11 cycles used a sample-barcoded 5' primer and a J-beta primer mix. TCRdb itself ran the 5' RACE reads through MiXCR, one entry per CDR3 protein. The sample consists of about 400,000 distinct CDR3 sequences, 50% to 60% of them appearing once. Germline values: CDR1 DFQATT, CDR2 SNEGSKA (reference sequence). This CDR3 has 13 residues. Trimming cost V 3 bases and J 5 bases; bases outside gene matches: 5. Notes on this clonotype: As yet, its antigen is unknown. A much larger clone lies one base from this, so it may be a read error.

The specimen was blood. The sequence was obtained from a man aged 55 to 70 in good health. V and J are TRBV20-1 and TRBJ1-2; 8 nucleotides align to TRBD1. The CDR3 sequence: CSASRTGRYGYTF. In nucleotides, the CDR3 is TGCAGTGCTAGCCGGACAGGGCGTTATGGCTACACCTTC.